This T cell receptor beta chain was captured by sequencing in a study of cytomegalovirus exposure and HLA in healthy donors. On this clone: As yet, its antigen is unknown.

Data came from immunoSEQ multiplex PCR; TCRdb stores just in-frame clones and leaves some out. The table includes approximately 97,000 clones, 93% detected once. The V gene end was trimmed by 6 bases and the J gene end by 7 bases; junction bases not matched to a gene: 7. Germline-derived CDR1 and CDR2 are MDHEN and SYDVKM. The CDR3 runs 14 residues. Study-wide results and caveats: The authors enumerated 180 or so TCR beta chains as linked to cytomegalovirus.

The chain joins TRBV28 to TRBJ2-4, with 9 nucleotides matching TRBD1. This TCR was recovered from a woman under 40 in good health and CMV-seropositive. The sample consisted of PBMCs. CDR3 region: CASSIQGARNIQYF. CDR3 nucleotide sequence: TGTGCCAGCAGCATACAGGGGGCTCGGAACATTCAGTACTTC.